Presented here are 32 T cell receptor beta chains from one specimen sequenced in a study of blood T cell repertoires in COVID-19. Clones were read by immunoSEQ multiplex PCR, and TCRdb kept only the in-frame ones, dropping some. This sample yields about half a million clones, of which 75% to 90% are seen a single time; around 8% belongs to the top ten. Sample: PBMCs or T cells enriched from blood (not recorded which). The source is a woman aged 55-69 years who had recovered from COVID-19.

This clone came up a few times. The V and J genes are TRBV19 and TRBJ1-5; TRBD1 is a possible D gene (6 bases). With 3 bases removed from V and 0 bases from J, the gap between germline ends came to 9 bases. The CDR3 consists of 15 residues. Germline loops: CDR1 LNHDA, CDR2 SQIVND (reference sequence). CDR3 residues: CASSIRDNSNQPQHF. CDR3 nucleotide sequence: TGTGCCAGTAGTATTCGGGACAATAGCAATCAGCCCCAGCATTTT.

The rearrangement uses TRBV4-2 and TRBJ1-6; 7 bases align to TRBD1. V dropped 4 bases and J dropped 13; count of bases not matched to a gene: 7. Germline assignment: CDR1 LGHNA and CDR2 YNFKEQ. This CDR3 has 13 residues. The CDR3, as DNA: TGTGCCAGCAGCCGGGAAACAGGGGAGCCCCTCCACTTT. Translating it yields CASSRETGEPLHF.

The chain combines TRBV21-1 with TRBJ1-5. TRBV21-1 is labeled a pseudogene. The CDR3 spans 18 residues. The CDR3 loop reads CASSKAVEEDHSNQPQHF. For the CDR3, the DNA is TGTGCCAGCAGCAAAGCTGTAGAAGAGGATCATAGCAATCAGCCCCAGCATTTT.

The J gene is TRBJ1-2, the V gene TRBV7-2; the match to TRBD1 covers 8 bases. This CDR3 contains 15 residues. CDR1 and CDR2 (germline): SGHTA, FQGNSA. Germline trimming cut 5 bases from V and 5 bases from J; bases unmatched to any gene: 10. The chain's CDR3 is CASSNGQGLWYGYTF. Here the CDR3 DNA reads TGTGCCAGCAGCAACGGACAGGGTTTATGGTATGGCTACACCTTC.

The genes are TRBV19 and TRBJ2-3, with TRBD2 matching 8 bases. The V gene's germline CDR1 is LNHDA and CDR2 SQIVND (reference sequence). The CDR3 totals 15 residues. Losses at the gene ends were 5 bases for V and 0 bases for J; bases not matched to a gene: 4. CDR3 nucleotides: TGTGCCAGTAGTTATGCGGGGGGTAGCACAGATACGCAGTATTTT. Translated, it gives CASSYAGGSTDTQYF.

This chain links TRBV6-1 with TRBJ1-2, with D hard to call. The V gene lost 3 bases and the J gene lost 4 bases, with 6 bases spanning the gap. There are 12 residues in the CDR3. Germline lookup yields CDR1 MNHNS and CDR2 SASEGT. The DNA of the CDR3 is TGTGCCAGCAGTGATCCCAGCTATGGCTACACCTTC. This encodes CASSDPSYGYTF.

Concerning this clone: Other DNA sequences in this sample translate to the same CDR3. The chain carries TRBV2 and TRBJ2-1, with a possible D match to TRBD1 (6 bases). Trimming removed 3 bases at V and 2 bases at J, with 8 bases between. From germline, CDR1 is SNHLY and CDR2 FYNNEI. There are 14 residues in the CDR3. CDR3 in DNA: TGTGCCAGCAGTGACAGGGGTACCTACAATGAGCAGTTCTTC. Translation gives CASSDRGTYNEQFF. The whole variable domain, filled in from reference TRBV2 and TRBJ2-1, reads EPEVTQTPSHQVTQMGQEVILRCVPISNHLYFYWYRQILGQKVEFLVSFYNNEISEKSEIFDDQFSVERPDGSNFTLKIRSTKLEDSAMYFCASSDRGTYNEQFFGPGTRLTVL.

This chain joins TRBV11-2 and TRBJ2-5; D unresolved. Germline V gene data show CDR1 as SGHAT and CDR2 as FQNNGV. The V and J ends lost 1 base and 2 bases respectively, with 11 bases between them. The CDR3 extends over 15 amino acids. The CDR3 nucleotides are TGTGCCAGCAGCTTAGTTCTGTCAGGACAAGAGACCCAGTACTTC. This translates into CASSLVLSGQETQYF.

The rearrangement joins TRBV27 to TRBJ1-5, with a tentative D call TRBD1 (6 bases). The CDR3 totals 14 residues. The V gene lost 4 bases and the J gene lost 4 bases, with 11 bases spanning the gap. Germline CDR1 is MNHEY and CDR2 is SMNVEV (reference sequence). The CDR3 DNA reads as TGTGCCAGCAGTTCCTCAGGGGTAAATCAGCCCCAGCATTTT. The encoded protein is CASSSSGVNQPQHF.

This clone was counted only a few times. The J gene is TRBJ1-6, the V gene TRBV2; 8 bases agree with TRBD1. V trimming: 6 bases; J trimming: 9 bases; junction bases outside the gene matches: 10. The CDR3 length is 15 residues. The germline CDR1 and CDR2 sequences are SNHLY and FYNNEI. The CDR3, as DNA: TGTGCCAGCAGACAAAACGCAGGGGGCGGTTCACCCCTCCACTTT. Translated: CASRQNAGGGSPLHF.

This chain connects TRBV4-2 to TRBJ1-2; D gene ambiguous. The germline V and J ends were trimmed by 1 base and 4 bases, with 7 bases remaining between them. There are 13 residues in the CDR3. Germline V lookup: CDR1 LGHNA, CDR2 YNFKEQ. The CDR3 region is CASSQVLSYGYTF. CDR3 sequence (DNA): TGTGCCAGCAGCCAAGTTCTGAGCTATGGCTACACCTTC.

The chain has TRBV24-1 and TRBJ2-1, with TRBD1 identical over 7 bases. V was pared by 4 bases and J by 16 bases, with 9 bases of the junction left unmatched. CDR3 length: 12 residues. CDR1 and CDR2 (germline): KGHDR, SFDVKD. CDR3 sequence reads: CATSDPGTASFF. The CDR3 DNA reads TGTGCCACCAGTGACCCAGGGACAGCCAGCTTCTTC.

In this sample, this clone turned up once. This chain joins TRBV2 and TRBJ1-6; D gene unclear. This CDR3 region has 14 residues. Germline values: CDR1 SNHLY, CDR2 FYNNEI. Trimming cost V 7 bases and J 9 bases, with 16 bases left between them. The CDR3 sequence is CASIPALGGSPLHF. Here the CDR3 DNA reads TGTGCCAGCATCCCAGCGCTTGGAGGTTCACCCCTCCACTTT.

The rearrangement uses TRBV12-3 or TRBV12-4 and TRBJ1-2; possibly TRBD1 for D (5 bases). The CDR3 loop spans 13 amino acids. Trimming stripped 1 base from V and 7 bases from J, with 10 bases between. CDR3 in amino acids: CASSLGQPRGYTF. The CDR3 region has the DNA TGTGCCAGCAGTTTAGGACAGCCCCGTGGCTACACCTTC.

This clone was seen only once. The chain uses TRBV15 and TRBJ1-3; D unclear. The CDR3 extends over 14 amino acids. Between the trimmed V and J ends, which lost 4 bases and 0 bases, there was a span of 7 bases. Germline assignment: CDR1 LNHNV and CDR2 YYDKDF (reference sequence). DNA of the CDR3: TGTGCCACCAGCACACCAGTCTCTGGAAACACCATATATTTT. It codes for CATSTPVSGNTIYF.

The V gene is TRBV11-2, the J gene TRBJ1-1, with 9 positions matching TRBD1. This CDR3 is built from 15 residues. In germline, CDR1 is SGHAT, CDR2 FQNNGV. J lost 2 bases, V lost 5 bases, and 6 bases had no gene match. The CDR3 loop reads CASSPGTGSNTEAFF. The CDR3 DNA sequence: TGTGCCAGCAGCCCCGGGACAGGGAGTAACACTGAAGCTTTCTTT.

The CDR3 sequence: CASSGLESGNTIYF. The CDR3 nucleotides are TGCGCCAGCAGTGGCTTAGAATCTGGAAACACCATATATTTT. The V and J genes are TRBV10-2 and TRBJ1-3, with D unclear. V was trimmed by 4 bases and J by 1 base, leaving 8 bases between them. Germline CDR1 and CDR2: WSHSY and SAAADI. The CDR3 consists of 14 residues.

The V gene is TRBV6-5, the J gene TRBJ2-2, with TRBD2 matching over 9 bases. The junction had 6 bases not matched to a gene; V was cut back by 4 bases and J by 3 bases. The CDR3 sequence is 16 residues long. From germline, CDR1 is MNHEY and CDR2 SVGAGI. The CDR3 nucleotides read TGTGCCAGCAGTTTAGGTCTAGCGGGGCACACCGGGGAGCTGTTTTTT. This encodes CASSLGLAGHTGELFF.

The gene calls are TRBV11-3 and TRBJ2-1, with a possible D match to TRBD2 (5 bases). The CDR3 loop spans 13 amino acids. The V gene's germline CDR1 is SGHNT and CDR2 YENEEA. Trimming removed 1 base from V and 4 bases from J, with 5 bases in between. For the CDR3, the DNA is TGTGCCAGCAGCTTAGGAGGGTACAATGAGCAGTTCTTC. Translation: CASSLGGYNEQFF.

This chain connects TRBV3-1 (or the pseudogene TRBV3-2) to TRBJ2-7, with D possibly being TRBD1 (6 bases). Looked up from germline, CDR1 is LGHDT and CDR2 is YNNKEL (reference sequence). The CDR3 is made up of 14 amino acids. CDR3: CASSQNQGSYPPIV. CDR3 nucleotides: TGTGCCAGCAGCCAAAACCAGGGGTCCTACCCGCCTATCGTC.

The chain uses TRBV6-2 or TRBV6-3 and TRBJ2-7, with D tentatively TRBD2 (5 bases). Germline CDR1 and CDR2: MNHEY and SVGEGT. This CDR3 is 15 amino acids long. V lost 5 bases and J lost 6, with 20 bases in between. This CDR3 reads CASSPLGVPRVEQYV. The CDR3 DNA sequence: TGTGCCAGCAGTCCCCTCGGGGTCCCCCGGGTCGAGCAGTACGTC.

As regards this clone: In the same sample, other DNA sequences code for this CDR3. The rearrangement uses TRBV5-1 and TRBJ1-3; the match to TRBD1 covers 7 bases. V shed 2 bases, J shed 0 bases, and the junction held 11 bases outside the gene matches. CDR1 and CDR2 (germline): SGHRS, YFSETQ. This CDR3 contains 18 residues. The CDR3: CASSLTGTDLSSGNTIYF. CDR3 coding DNA: TGCGCCAGCAGCTTAACCGGGACAGACCTTTCCTCTGGAAACACCATATATTTT.

The gene calls are TRBV9 and TRBJ2-5, with a weak D call TRBD2 (7 bases). Trimming took 4 bases from V and 5 from J, leaving 12 bases between them. The CDR3 loop spans 13 amino acids. Germline V gene lookup returns CDR1 SGDLS and CDR2 YYNGEE. CDR3 amino acids: CASSTGGRETQYF. CDR3 nucleotide sequence: TGTGCCAGCAGCACCGGGGGGCGGGAGACCCAGTACTTC.

CDR3 coding DNA: TGTGCCAGCAGCTTGGCGGGACGGCTCAATCAGCCCCAGCATTTT. This sequence encodes CASSLAGRLNQPQHF. The chain links TRBV11-2 to TRBJ1-5; D might be TRBD1 (5 bases). The ends were cut back, 3 bases at V and 3 bases at J, with 12 bases in the middle. This CDR3 spans 15 amino acids. CDR1 and CDR2 from the germline V gene are SGHAT and FQNNGV.

The chain uses TRBV4-1 and TRBJ2-5; D possibly corresponds to TRBD1 (6 bases). Germline V gives CDR1 MGHRA, CDR2 YSYEKL. The CDR3 totals 15 residues. V was clipped by 1 base and J by 3 bases, with 12 bases between them. CDR3 coding DNA: TGCGCCAGCAGCCAAGTTACAGGACAGAAAGAGACCCAGTACTTC. Amino acid sequence: CASSQVTGQKETQYF.

The chain is built from TRBV6-5 and TRBJ1-1; D possibly corresponds to TRBD1 (5 bases). This CDR3 contains 14 residues. V was shortened by 7 bases and J by 1 base, with 13 bases between the two germline ends. The germline V gene encodes CDR1 MNHEY and CDR2 SVGAGI. CDR3 loop: CASILEQANTEAFF. The CDR3 coding sequence is TGTGCCAGCATATTGGAACAGGCGAACACTGAAGCTTTCTTT.

Written as DNA, the CDR3 is TGTGCCAGCAGCTTAGTGCGGGGGAGCACAGATACGCAGTATTTT. This translates into CASSLVRGSTDTQYF. The V and J genes are TRBV7-9 and TRBJ2-3; 7 nucleotides agree with TRBD2. CDR3 length: 15 amino acids. From germline, CDR1 is SEHNR and CDR2 FQNEAQ (reference sequence). V lost 1 base to trimming and J lost 0 bases; unmatched junction nucleotides: 1.

This clone was counted only a few times. This chain connects TRBV11-2 to TRBJ2-7; TRBD1 matches 10 bases. Germline CDR1 and CDR2: SGHAT and FQNNGV. V lost 1 base to trimming and J lost 4 bases; unmatched junction nucleotides: 4. This CDR3 region has 15 residues. The CDR3 spells CASSLGQGAGYEQYF. CDR3 DNA sequence: TGTGCCAGCAGCTTAGGACAGGGGGCAGGATACGAGCAGTACTTC.

This rearrangement joins TRBV12-3 or TRBV12-4 to TRBJ1-5, with 8 positions matching TRBD1. V was clipped by 8 bases and J by 3 bases; unmatched bases: 3. CDR3 length: 13 amino acids. The CDR3 reads CASGQGINQPQHF. The CDR3 nucleotides are TGTGCCAGCGGACAGGGTATCAATCAGCCCCAGCATTTT.

The J gene is TRBJ2-2, the V gene TRBV27; the D gene is possibly TRBD2 (6 bases). In germline, CDR1 is MNHEY, CDR2 SMNVEV (reference sequence). The CDR3 covers 16 residues. The V end lost 0 bases, the J end lost 3 bases, and 11 bases lay between the germline ends. CDR3 loop: CASSLSRGMDTGELFF. DNA of the CDR3: TGTGCCAGCAGTTTATCGCGGGGAATGGACACCGGGGAGCTGTTTTTT.

This chain connects TRBV10-3 to TRBJ2-1, with TRBD2 matching 8 bases. V was clipped by 3 bases and J by 0 bases; unmatched bases: 13. This CDR3 has 19 residues. Germline CDR1 ENHRY, CDR2 SYGVKD. The CDR3 DNA is TGTGCCATCAGTGACCCTCTCCGGGAGGGCCACGCCTCCTACAATGAGCAGTTCTTC. Its protein product is CAISDPLREGHASYNEQFF.

The CDR3 loop reads CASTGTGLAGDEQFF. DNA of the CDR3: TGTGCCAGCACCGGGACGGGACTAGCGGGGGATGAGCAGTTCTTC. The chain employs TRBV2 and TRBJ2-1, with 14 bases lining up with TRBD2. With V trimmed by 7 bases and J by 8 bases, 7 bases remained unmatched. Germline CDR1 is SNHLY and CDR2 is FYNNEI. The CDR3 has 15 amino acids.